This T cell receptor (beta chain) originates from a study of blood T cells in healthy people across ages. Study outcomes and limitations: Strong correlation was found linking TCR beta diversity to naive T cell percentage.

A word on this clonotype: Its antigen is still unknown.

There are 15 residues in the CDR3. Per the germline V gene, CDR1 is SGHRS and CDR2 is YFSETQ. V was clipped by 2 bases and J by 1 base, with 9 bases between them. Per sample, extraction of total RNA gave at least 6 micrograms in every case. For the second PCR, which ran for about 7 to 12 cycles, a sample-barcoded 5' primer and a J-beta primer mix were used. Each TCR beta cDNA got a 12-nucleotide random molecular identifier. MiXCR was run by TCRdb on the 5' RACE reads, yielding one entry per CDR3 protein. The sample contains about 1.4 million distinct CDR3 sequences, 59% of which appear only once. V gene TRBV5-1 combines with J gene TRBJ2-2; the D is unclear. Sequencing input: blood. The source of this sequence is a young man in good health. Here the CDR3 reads CASSFGSGNTGELFF. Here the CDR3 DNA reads TGCGCCAGCAGCTTCGGGTCCGGGAACACCGGGGAGCTGTTTTTT.